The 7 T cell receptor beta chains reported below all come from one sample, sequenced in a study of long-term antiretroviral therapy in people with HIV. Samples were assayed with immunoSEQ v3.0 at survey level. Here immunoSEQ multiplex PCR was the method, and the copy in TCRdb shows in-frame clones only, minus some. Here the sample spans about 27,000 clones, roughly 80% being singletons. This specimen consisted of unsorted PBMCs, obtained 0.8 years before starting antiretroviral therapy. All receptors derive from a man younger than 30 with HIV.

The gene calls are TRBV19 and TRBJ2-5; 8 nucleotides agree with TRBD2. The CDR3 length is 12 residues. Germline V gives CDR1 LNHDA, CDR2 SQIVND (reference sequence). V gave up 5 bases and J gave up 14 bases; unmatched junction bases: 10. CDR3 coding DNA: TGTGCCAGTAGTGGCGGGACTAGTACTCCCTACTTC. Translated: CASSGGTSTPYF.

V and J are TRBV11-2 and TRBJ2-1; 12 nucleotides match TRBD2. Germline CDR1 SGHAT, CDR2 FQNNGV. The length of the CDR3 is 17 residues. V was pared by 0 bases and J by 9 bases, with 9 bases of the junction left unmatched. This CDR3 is CASSLDHPLAGGAEQFF. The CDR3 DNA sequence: TGTGCCAGCAGCTTAGATCACCCACTAGCGGGAGGTGCTGAGCAGTTCTTC.

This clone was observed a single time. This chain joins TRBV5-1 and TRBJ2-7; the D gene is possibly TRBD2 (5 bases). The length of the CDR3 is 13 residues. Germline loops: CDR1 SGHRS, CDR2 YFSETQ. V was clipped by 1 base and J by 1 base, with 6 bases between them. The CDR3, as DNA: TGCGCCAGCAGCTTGACGGGGTCCTACGAGCAGTACTTC. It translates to CASSLTGSYEQYF.

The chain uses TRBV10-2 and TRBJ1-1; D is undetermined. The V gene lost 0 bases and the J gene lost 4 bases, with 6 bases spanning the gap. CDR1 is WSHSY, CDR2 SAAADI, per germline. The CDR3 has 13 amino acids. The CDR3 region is CASSESSATEAFF. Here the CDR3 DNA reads TGCGCCAGCAGTGAGTCTAGTGCCACTGAAGCTTTCTTT.

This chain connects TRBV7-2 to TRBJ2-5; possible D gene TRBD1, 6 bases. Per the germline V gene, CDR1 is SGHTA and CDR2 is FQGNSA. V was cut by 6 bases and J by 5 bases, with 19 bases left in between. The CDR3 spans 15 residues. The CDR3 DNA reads TGTGCCAGCAGGACGGACAGAGGGGTAGGGGAGACCCAGTACTTC. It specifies CASRTDRGVGETQYF.

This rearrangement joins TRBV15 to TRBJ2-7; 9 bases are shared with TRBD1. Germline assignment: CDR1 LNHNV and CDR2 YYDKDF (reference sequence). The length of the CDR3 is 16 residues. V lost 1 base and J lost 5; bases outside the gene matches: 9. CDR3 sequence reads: CATSRGFTGGLDEQYF. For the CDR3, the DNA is TGTGCCACCAGCAGAGGTTTTACAGGGGGCTTAGACGAGCAGTACTTC.

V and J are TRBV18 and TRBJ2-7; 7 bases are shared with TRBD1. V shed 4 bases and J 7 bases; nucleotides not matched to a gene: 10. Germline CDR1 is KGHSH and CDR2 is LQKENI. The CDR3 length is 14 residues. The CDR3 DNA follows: TGTGCCAGCTCACTTGGGACAGCCACTAATGAGCAGTACTTC. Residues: CASSLGTATNEQYF. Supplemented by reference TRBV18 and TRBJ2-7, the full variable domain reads NAGVMQNPRHLVRRRGQEARLRCSPMKGHSHVYWYRQLPEEGLKFMVYLQKENIIDESGMPKERFSAEFPKEGPSILRIQQVVRGDSAAYFCASSLGTATNEQYFGPGTRLTVT.